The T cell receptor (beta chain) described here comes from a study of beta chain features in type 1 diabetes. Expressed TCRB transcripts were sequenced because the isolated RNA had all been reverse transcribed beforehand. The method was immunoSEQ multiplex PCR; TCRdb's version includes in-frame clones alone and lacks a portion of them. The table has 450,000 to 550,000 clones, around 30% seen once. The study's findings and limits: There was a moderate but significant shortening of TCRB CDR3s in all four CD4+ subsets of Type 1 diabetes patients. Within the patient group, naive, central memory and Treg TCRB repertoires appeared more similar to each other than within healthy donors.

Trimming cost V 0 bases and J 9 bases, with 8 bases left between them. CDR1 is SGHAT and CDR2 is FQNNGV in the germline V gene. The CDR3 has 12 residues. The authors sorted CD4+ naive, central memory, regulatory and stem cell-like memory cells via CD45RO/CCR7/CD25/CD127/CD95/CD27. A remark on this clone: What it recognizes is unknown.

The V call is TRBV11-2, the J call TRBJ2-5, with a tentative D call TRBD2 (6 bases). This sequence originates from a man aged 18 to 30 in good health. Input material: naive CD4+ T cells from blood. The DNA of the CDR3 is TGTGCCAGCAGCTTAGATCGGAGGGCCCAGTACTTC. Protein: CASSLDRRAQYF.